The 5 T cell receptor beta chains reported below all come from one sample, sequenced in a study of long-term antiretroviral therapy in people with HIV. Survey-level resolution applied to immunoSEQ assay v3.0. Using immunoSEQ multiplex PCR, the repertoire was profiled, and TCRdb retains in-frame clones only, with some absent. The sample has roughly 30,000 clones; approximately 89% are singletons. The sample here was unsorted PBMCs, taken 3.1 years after starting antiretroviral therapy. The receptors stem from a man in his late teens or twenties with HIV.

This chain uses TRBV14 with TRBJ2-2, with 7 bases lining up with TRBD2. Trimming took 4 bases from V and 5 from J; bases not matched to a gene: 1. Germline-derived CDR1 and CDR2 are SGHDN and FVKESK. The CDR3 spans 13 residues. CDR3 nucleotides: TGTGCCAGCAGCCTTAGCGGGACCGGGGAGCTGTTTTTT. Translated, it gives CASSLSGTGELFF.

With regard to this clone: Germline is not matched at one junction end, which may reflect a read error. This chain links TRBV7-7 with TRBJ2-7; 9 bases are a match to TRBD1. This CDR3 has 13 residues. CDR1 is SSHAT and CDR2 is FNYEAQ in the germline V gene (reference sequence). In nucleotides, the CDR3 is TGTGCTAGCAGCACGGGACAGGGCGACGAGCAGTACTTC. Its protein product is CASSTGQGDEQYF. Drawing the rest from reference TRBV7-7 and TRBJ2-7, the complete variable domain is GAGVSQSPRYKVTKRGQDVTLRCDPISSHATLYWYQQALGQGPEFLTYFNYEAQPDKSGLPSDRFSAERPEGSISTLTIQRTEQRDSAMYRCASSTGQGDEQYFGPGTRLTVT.

This clone was observed a single time. The chain is built from TRBV6-1 and TRBJ1-2; TRBD1 aligns across 8 bases. CDR3 length: 14 amino acids. The V segment lost 6 bases and the J segment 4 bases; nucleotides outside the gene matches: 7. The germline CDR1 and CDR2 sequences are MNHNS and SASEGT. Here the CDR3 DNA reads TGTGCCAGCAGCAACACAGGGGGAAGCTATGGCTACACCTTC. Translating gives CASSNTGGSYGYTF.

The genes are TRBV5-4 and TRBJ1-3; D ambiguous. The CDR3 loop spans 17 amino acids. Trimming pared 4 bases from V and 1 base from J, leaving 18 bases between. Germline V lookup: CDR1 SGHNT, CDR2 YYREEE (reference sequence). The DNA for the CDR3 is TGTGCCAGCAGCCCGGCCTTCGCGGGATCGTCTGGAAACACCATATATTTT. Its protein is CASSPAFAGSSGNTIYF. Supplemented by reference TRBV5-4 and TRBJ1-3, the full variable domain reads ETGVTQSPTHLIKTRGQQVTLRCSSQSGHNTVSWYQQALGQGPQFIFQYYREEENGRGNFPPRFSGLQFPNYSSELNVNALELDDSALYLCASSPAFAGSSGNTIYFGEGSWLTVV.

The count of this clone is one. For the CDR3, the DNA is TGTGCCAGCCAAGTAAGACACAACACTGAAGCTTTCTTT. Protein product: CASQVRHNTEAFF. The chain employs TRBV19 and TRBJ1-1, with D uncertain. Germline lookup yields CDR1 LNHDA and CDR2 SQIVND (reference sequence). V dropped 9 bases and J dropped 2 bases, with 13 bases sitting between them. This CDR3 is built from 13 residues.